This T cell receptor beta chain emerged from a study of beta chain features in type 1 diabetes. Study-wide context: There was similarity between patients and healthy donors in age, gender and cell yields. Broader study findings: A moderate, significant TCRB CDR3 shortening appeared in type 1 diabetes across four CD4+ subsets.

The CDR3 length is 15 residues. The germline V and J ends were trimmed by 0 bases and 4 bases, with 11 bases remaining between them. Germline assignment: CDR1 SGHRS and CDR2 YFSETQ. Notes on this clone: Its target is unknown. The sample holds other DNA sequences that translate to the same CDR3.

CD45RO/CCR7/CD25/CD127/CD95/CD27 sorting isolated CD4+ naive, central memory, regulatory and stem cell-like memory cells. Purity (above 98%) was reached by all sorted populations. The entirety of the isolated RNA underwent reverse transcription, so expressed TCRB transcripts were sequenced. Profiling relied on immunoSEQ multiplex PCR, and the TCRdb table lists in-frame clones only, not all of them. The sample carries nearly 700,000 clones, around an eighth recorded once. The source material was naive CD4+ T cells from blood. The sequence was obtained from a man younger than 35 with type 1 diabetes. This sequence joins TRBV5-1 and TRBJ2-1; the D gene is possibly TRBD1 (6 bases). In DNA, the CDR3 is TGCGCCAGCAGCTTGGGGCAGGGGAGATACAATGAGCAGTTCTTC. This encodes CASSLGQGRYNEQFF.